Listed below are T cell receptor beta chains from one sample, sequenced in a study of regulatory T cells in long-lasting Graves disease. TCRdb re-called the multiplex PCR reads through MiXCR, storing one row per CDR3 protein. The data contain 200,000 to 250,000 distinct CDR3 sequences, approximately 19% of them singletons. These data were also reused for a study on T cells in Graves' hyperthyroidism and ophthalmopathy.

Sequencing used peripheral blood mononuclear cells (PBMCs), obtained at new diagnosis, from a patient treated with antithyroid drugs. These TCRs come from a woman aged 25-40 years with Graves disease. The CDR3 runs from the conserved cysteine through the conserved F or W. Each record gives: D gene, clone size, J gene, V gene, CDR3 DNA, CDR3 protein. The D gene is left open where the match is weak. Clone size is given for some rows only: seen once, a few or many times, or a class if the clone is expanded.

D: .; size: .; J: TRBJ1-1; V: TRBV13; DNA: TGTGCCAGCAGCTTAGGGAGGGGCGGAAGGGAGGACACTGAAGCTTTCTTT; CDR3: CASSLGRGGREDTEAFF
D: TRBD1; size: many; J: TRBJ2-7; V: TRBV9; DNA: TGTGCCAGCAGCGTAGGACAGGGGGCGAGGAACAGCGAGCAGTACTTC; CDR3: CASSVGQGARNSEQYF
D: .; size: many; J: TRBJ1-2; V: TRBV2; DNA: TGTGCCAGCAGTGAGTTCACAGGGACCGGCTACACCTTC; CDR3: CASSEFTGTGYTF
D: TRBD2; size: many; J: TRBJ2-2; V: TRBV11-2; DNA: TGTGCCAGCAGCGGACTAGCACTTGGGGAGCTGTTTTTT; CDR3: CASSGLALGELFF
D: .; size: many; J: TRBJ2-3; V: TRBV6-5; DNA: TGTGCCAGCAGTTATCCGGCAGATACGCAGTATTTT; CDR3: CASSYPADTQYF
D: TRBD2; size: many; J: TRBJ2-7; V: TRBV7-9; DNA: TGTGCCAGCAGTCTTTCAGCGGGAGGGCCCTACGAGCAGTACTTC; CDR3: CASSLSAGGPYEQYF
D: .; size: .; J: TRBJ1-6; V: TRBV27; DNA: TGTGCCAGCAGTTTACGGGCCTGGGATTCACCCCTCCACTTT; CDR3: CASSLRAWDSPLHF
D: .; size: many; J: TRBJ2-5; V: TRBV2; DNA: TGTGCCAGCAGTGACATAGCGGAGCAAGAGACCCAGTACTTC; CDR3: CASSDIAEQETQYF
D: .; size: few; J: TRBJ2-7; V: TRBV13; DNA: TGTGCCAGCAGCCTCCTTATAAGTGGCGAGCAGTACTTC; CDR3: CASSLLISGEQYF
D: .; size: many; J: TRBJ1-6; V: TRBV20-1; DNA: TGCAGTTCCGGGAGAGGGTATAATTCACCCCTCCACTTT; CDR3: CSSGRGYNSPLHF
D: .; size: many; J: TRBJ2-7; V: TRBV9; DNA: TGTGCCAGCAGCCCTACGACCAGGGCCTACGAGCAGTACTTC; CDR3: CASSPTTRAYEQYF
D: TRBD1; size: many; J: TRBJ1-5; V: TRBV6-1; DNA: TGTGCCAGCGTGTGGACAGGGAGGAATCAGCCCCAGCATTTT; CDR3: CASVWTGRNQPQHF
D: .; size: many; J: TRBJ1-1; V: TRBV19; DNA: TGTGCCAGTACTAATCGTGTAGGGGCGGGTGAAGCTTTCTTT; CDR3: CASTNRVGAGEAFF
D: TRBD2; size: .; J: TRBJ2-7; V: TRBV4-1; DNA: TGCGCCAGCAGCCAGAGGGGACTAGCGGGGGCCTACGAGCAGTACTTC; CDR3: CASSQRGLAGAYEQYF
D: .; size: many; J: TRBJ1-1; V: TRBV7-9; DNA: TGTGCCAGCAGCCCCGACCCCAGGACACCTCAGAAAGCTTTCTTT; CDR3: CASSPDPRTPQKAFF
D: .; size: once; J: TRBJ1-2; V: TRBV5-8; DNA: TGTGCCAGCAGCCTACGGGGCCACTATGGCTACACCTTC; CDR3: CASSLRGHYGYTF
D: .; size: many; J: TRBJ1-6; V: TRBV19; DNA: TGTGCCAGTAGTGTGGAGGCTTCACTTTATAATTCACCCCTCCACTTT; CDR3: CASSVEASLYNSPLHF
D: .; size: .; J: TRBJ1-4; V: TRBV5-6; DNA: TGTGCCAGCAGCTTACGTGGCCAGGGGTTTGAAAAACTGTTTTTT; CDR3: CASSLRGQGFEKLFF
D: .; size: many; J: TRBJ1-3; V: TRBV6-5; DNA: TGTGCCAGCAGTTACTCGAATTCGGGGAGTGGAAACACCATATATTTT; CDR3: CASSYSNSGSGNTIYF
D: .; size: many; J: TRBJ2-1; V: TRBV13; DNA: TGTGCCAGCAGCTTAGTTCCCAGGGAAAATGAGCAGTTCTTC; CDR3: CASSLVPRENEQFF
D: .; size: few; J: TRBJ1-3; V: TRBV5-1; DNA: TGCGCCAGCAGCACAAGCTCTGGAAGCACCATATATTTT; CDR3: CASSTSSGSTIYF
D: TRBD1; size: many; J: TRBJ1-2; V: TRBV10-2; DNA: TGCGCCAGCAGTGAGTCGGACAGGTCTGGCTACACCTTC; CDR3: CASSESDRSGYTF
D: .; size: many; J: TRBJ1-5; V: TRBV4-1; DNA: TGCGCCAGCAGCCAAGATTCCGCGGGGGCGCAGGGGCAGCCCCAGCATTTT; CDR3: CASSQDSAGAQGQPQHF
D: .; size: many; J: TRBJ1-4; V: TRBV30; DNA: TGTGCCTGGTCCCGGACAAGGACGGCTAATGAAAAACTGTTTTTT; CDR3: CAWSRTRTANEKLFF
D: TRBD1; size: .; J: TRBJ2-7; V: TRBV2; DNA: TGTGCCAGCAAGGGACAGGGACTCTACGAGCAGTACTTC; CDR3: CASKGQGLYEQYF
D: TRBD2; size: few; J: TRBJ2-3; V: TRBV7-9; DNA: TGTGCCAGCAGCAAAGGGACTAGCGGGGGGGCCGGAGATACGCAGTATTTT; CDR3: CASSKGTSGGAGDTQYF
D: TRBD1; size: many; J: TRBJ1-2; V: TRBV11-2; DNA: TGTGCCAGCAGCAAGGACAGGGAGCGACATGGCTACACCTTC; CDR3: CASSKDRERHGYTF
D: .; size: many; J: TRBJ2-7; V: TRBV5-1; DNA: TGCGCCAGCAGCTTGACTACGGGCGAGCAGTACTTC; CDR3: CASSLTTGEQYF
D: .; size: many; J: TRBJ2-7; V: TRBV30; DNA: TGTGCCTGGAGTGTTGACGGGGTACGCTACGAGCAGTACTTC; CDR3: CAWSVDGVRYEQYF
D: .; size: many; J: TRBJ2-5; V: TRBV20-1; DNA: TGCAGTGCTTTTATTAGCGGTGGACGGGAGACCCAGTACTTC; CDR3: CSAFISGGRETQYF
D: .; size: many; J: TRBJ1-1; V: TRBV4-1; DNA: TGCGCCAGCAGCCAAGGTAGGGGCCGTAACACTGAAGCTTTCTTT; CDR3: CASSQGRGRNTEAFF